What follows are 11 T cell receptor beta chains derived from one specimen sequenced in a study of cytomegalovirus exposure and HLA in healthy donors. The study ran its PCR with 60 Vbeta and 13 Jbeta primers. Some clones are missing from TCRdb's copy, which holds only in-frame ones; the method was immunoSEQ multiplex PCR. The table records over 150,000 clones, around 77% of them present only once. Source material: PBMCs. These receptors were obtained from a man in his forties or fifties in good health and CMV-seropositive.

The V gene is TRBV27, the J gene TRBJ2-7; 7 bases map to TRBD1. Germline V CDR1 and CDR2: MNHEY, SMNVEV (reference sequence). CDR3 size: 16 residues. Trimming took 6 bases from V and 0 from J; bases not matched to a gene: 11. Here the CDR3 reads CASRALGQFRSYEQYF. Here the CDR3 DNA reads TGTGCCAGCAGAGCCTTGGGACAGTTTCGCTCCTACGAGCAGTACTTC.

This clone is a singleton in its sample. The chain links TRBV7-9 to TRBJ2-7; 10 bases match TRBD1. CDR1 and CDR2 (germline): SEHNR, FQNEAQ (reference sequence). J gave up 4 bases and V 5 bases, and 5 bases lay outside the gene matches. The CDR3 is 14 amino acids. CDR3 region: CASSPGQGYYEQYF. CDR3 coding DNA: TGTGCCAGCAGCCCGGGACAGGGGTATTACGAGCAGTACTTC.

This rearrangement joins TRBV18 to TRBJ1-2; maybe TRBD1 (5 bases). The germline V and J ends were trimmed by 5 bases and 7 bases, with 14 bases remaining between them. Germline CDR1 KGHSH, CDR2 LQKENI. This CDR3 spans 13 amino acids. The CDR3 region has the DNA TGTGCCAGCTCAGCGGGGACCCCTGGTGGCTACACCTTC. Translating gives CASSAGTPGGYTF.

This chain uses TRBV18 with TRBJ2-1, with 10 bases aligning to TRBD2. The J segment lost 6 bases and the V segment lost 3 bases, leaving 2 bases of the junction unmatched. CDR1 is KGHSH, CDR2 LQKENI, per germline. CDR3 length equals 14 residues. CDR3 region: CASSPSGGGNEQFF. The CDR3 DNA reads TGTGCCAGCTCACCGAGCGGGGGGGGCAATGAGCAGTTCTTC.

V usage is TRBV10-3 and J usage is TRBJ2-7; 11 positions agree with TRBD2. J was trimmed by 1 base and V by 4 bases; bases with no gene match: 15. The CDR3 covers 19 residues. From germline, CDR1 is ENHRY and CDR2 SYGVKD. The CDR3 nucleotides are TGTGCCATCAGTGTGATACTAGCGGGGGAGAATAAGGTATCCTACGAGCAGTACTTC. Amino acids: CAISVILAGENKVSYEQYF.

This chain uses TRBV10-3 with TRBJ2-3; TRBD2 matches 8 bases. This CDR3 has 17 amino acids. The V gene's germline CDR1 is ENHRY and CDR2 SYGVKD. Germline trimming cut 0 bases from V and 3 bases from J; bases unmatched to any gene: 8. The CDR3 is CAISESAGGLSTDTQYF. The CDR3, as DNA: TGTGCCATCAGTGAGTCGGCGGGGGGACTTTCTACAGATACGCAGTATTTT.

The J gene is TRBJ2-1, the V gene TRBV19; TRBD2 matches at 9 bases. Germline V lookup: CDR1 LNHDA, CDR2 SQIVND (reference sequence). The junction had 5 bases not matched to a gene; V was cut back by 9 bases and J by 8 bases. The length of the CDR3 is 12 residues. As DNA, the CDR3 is TGTGCCAGCAGCGGGGGGATCGATGAGCAGTTCTTC. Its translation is CASSGGIDEQFF.

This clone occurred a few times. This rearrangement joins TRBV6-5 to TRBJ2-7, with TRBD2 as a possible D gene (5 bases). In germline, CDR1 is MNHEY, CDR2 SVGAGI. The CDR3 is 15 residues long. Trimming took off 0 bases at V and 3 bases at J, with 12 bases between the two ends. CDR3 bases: TGTGCCAGCAGTTACTCCTCACCCCGGGGCTACGAGCAGTACTTC. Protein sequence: CASSYSSPRGYEQYF.

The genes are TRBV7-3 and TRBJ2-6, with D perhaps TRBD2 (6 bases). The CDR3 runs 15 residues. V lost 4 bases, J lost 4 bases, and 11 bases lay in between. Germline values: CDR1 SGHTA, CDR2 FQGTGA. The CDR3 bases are TGTGCCAGCAGCTCAGCGGGTACCGGGGCCAACGTCCTGACTTTC. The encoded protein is CASSSAGTGANVLTF. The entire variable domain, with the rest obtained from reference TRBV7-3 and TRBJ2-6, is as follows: GAGVSQTPSNKVTEKGKYVELRCDPISGHTALYWYRQSLGQGPEFLIYFQGTGAADDSGLPNDRFFAVRPEGSVSTLKIQRTERGDSAVYLCASSSAGTGANVLTFGAGSRLTVL.

In nucleotides, the CDR3 is TGTGCCAGCAGCTCAGGGGGCGCTTCCGGGGAGCTGTTTTTT. Translating it yields CASSSGGASGELFF. The chain uses TRBV7-2 and TRBJ2-2, with 8 bases that match TRBD1. The CDR3 covers 14 residues. CDR1 and CDR2 (germline): SGHTA, FQGNSA. J was trimmed by 6 bases and V by 4 bases; bases with no gene match: 4.

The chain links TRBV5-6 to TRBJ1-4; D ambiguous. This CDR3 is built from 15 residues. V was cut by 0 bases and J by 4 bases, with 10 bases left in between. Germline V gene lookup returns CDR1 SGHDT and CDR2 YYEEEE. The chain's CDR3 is CASSLASRNNEKLFF. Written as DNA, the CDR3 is TGTGCCAGCAGCTTGGCGTCGCGGAATAATGAAAAACTGTTTTTT. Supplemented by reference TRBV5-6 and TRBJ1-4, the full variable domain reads DAGVTQSPTHLIKTRGQQVTLRCSPKSGHDTVSWYQQALGQGPQFIFQYYEEEERQRGNFPDRFSGHQFPNYSSELNVNALLLGDSALYLCASSLASRNNEKLFFGSGTQLSVL.